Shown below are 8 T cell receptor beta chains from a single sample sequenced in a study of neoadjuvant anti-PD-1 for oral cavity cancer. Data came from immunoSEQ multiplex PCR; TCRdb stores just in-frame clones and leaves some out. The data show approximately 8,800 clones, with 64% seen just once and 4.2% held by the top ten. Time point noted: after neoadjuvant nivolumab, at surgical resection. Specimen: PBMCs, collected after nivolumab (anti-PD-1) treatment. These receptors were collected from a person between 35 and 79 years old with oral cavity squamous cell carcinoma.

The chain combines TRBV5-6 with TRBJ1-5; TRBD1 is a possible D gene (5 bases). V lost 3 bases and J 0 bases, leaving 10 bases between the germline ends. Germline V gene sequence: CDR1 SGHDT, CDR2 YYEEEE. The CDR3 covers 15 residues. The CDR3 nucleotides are TGTGCCAGCAGCTCAGGGTTGTATAGCAATCAGCCCCAGCATTTT. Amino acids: CASSSGLYSNQPQHF.

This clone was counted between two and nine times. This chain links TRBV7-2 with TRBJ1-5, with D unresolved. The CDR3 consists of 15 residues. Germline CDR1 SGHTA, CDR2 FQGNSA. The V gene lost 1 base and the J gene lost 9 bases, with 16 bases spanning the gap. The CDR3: CASSLGHRHNAPQHF. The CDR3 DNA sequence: TGTGCCAGCAGCTTAGGGCATCGCCATAACGCGCCCCAGCATTTT.

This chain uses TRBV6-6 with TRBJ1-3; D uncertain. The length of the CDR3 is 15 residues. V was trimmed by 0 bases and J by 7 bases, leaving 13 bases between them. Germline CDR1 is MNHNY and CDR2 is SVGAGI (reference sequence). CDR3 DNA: TGTGCCAGCAGTTACTCGACGGGGATTGGCAACACCATATATTTT. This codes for CASSYSTGIGNTIYF.

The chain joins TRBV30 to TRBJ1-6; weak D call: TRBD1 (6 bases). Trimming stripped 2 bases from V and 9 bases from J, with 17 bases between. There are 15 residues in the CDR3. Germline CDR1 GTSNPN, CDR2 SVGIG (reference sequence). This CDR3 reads CAWSPTQGRRSPLHF. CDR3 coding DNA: TGTGCCTGGAGTCCAACCCAGGGGCGGCGTTCACCCCTCCACTTT.

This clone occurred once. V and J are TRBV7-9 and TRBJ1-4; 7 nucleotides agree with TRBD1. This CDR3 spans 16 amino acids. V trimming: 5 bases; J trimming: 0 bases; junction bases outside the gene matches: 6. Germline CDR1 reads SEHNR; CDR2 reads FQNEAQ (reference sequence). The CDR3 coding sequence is TGTGCCAGCAGCAAAAGGGACAGTGCAACTAATGAAAAACTGTTTTTT. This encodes CASSKRDSATNEKLFF.

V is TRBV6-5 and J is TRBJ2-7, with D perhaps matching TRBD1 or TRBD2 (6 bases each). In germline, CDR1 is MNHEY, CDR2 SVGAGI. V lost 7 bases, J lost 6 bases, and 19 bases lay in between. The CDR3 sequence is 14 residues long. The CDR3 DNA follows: TGTGCCAGCAATCCCGGGGGCCGTCCCCGCGAGCAGTACTTC. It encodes CASNPGGRPREQYF.

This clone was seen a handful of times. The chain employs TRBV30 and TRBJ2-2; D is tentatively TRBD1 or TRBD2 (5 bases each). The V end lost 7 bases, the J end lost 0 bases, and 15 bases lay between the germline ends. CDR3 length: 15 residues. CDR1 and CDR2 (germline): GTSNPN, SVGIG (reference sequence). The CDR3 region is CALTTTGANTGELFF. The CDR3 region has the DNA TGTGCCTTGACTACTACAGGAGCGAACACCGGGGAGCTGTTTTTT.

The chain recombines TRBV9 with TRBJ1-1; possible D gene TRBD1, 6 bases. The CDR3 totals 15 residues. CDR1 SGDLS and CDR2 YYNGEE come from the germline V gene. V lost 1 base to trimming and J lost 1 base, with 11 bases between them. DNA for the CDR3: TGTGCCAGCAGCGTATTCGACAGGCAGAACACTGAAGCTTTCTTT. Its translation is CASSVFDRQNTEAFF.